This T cell receptor (beta chain) stems from a study of cytomegalovirus exposure and HLA in healthy donors. The wider study: From donors who were HLA-typed, an early data release held approximately 91 million unique TCRs.

With regard to this clone: What it recognizes is unknown. The same CDR3 also results from other DNA sequences found in this sample.

Points from the study as a whole: Using a false discovery rate of 0.05, a later analysis showed that 16,951 TCR beta sequences were associated with HLA alleles. More clonal expansion characterized HLA-associated TCR beta chains than equally common others in a later analysis.

Per germline, CDR1 SGHRS and CDR2 YFSETQ. V was pared by 4 bases and J by 5 bases, with 12 bases between. The CDR3 has 13 residues. Amplification used 60 Vbeta primers and 13 Jbeta primers. Assay used: immunoSEQ multiplex PCR; TCRdb lists only in-frame clones, some missing. This table holds about 190,000 clones, more than 75% found once. This clonotype originated in a man aged 35-49 years in good health and CMV-seropositive. This chain connects TRBV5-1 to TRBJ2-5; a weak D match, TRBD2 (5 bases). Source material: PBMCs. The CDR3 sequence: CASSRAPGETQYF. CDR3 in DNA: TGCGCCAGCAGCCGGGCTCCGGGGGAGACCCAGTACTTC. Combining the CDR3 with reference TRBV5-1 and TRBJ2-5 gives the whole variable domain KAGVTQTPRYLIKTRGQQVTLSCSPISGHRSVSWYQQTPGQGLQFLFEYFSETQRNKGNFPGRFSGRQFSNSRSEMNVSTLELGDSALYLCASSRAPGETQYFGPGTRLLVL.